A single sample gave rise to the 28 T cell receptor beta chains below, sequenced in a study of response to subunit inactivated influenza vaccine. TCRdb fed the RT-PCR reads into MiXCR, producing one record per CDR3 protein. The repertoire holds 180,000 or so distinct CDR3 sequences, with roughly 12% as singletons. This sample was shared with a second study, whose subject was T cells expressing NK-cell markers. From that report: For TCR beta, cDNA was produced by 5'RACE template switching with UMIs.

This specimen consisted of CD8+ T cells sorted from PBMCs, obtained 11 to 12 days after vaccination. These TCRs come from a man in his fifties or sixties who received an inactivated influenza vaccine.

V gene TRBV7-2 combines with J gene TRBJ2-5; 12 positions agree with TRBD2. V lost 5 bases to trimming and J lost 11 bases; unmatched junction nucleotides: 9. Germline V gene lookup returns CDR1 SGHTA and CDR2 FQGNSA. This CDR3 comprises 14 residues. DNA for the CDR3: TGTGCCAGCAGCCCCCTAGCGGGGGGGCTCTTACAGTACTTC. Translation: CASSPLAGGLLQYF. The full variable domain, rest sourced from reference TRBV7-2 and TRBJ2-5, is GAGVSQSPSNKVTEKGKDVELRCDPISGHTALYWYRQSLGQGLEFLIYFQGNSAPDKSGLPSDRFSAERTGGSVSTLTIQRTQQEDSAVYLCASSPLAGGLLQYFGPGTRLLVL.

On this clonotype itself: Compared with germline, one end of the junction differs, possibly owing to a read error. The CDR3 coding sequence is TGTGCCAGCGGCTTAGCCGGGACAGGGGTCGAGCAGTACTTC. Translation gives CASGLAGTGVEQYF. J is TRBJ2-7 and V is TRBV7-9, with 10 nucleotides matching TRBD1. The CDR3 spans 14 residues. Germline V gives CDR1 SEHNR, CDR2 FQNEAQ (reference sequence).

This clonotype has just a few counts. V is TRBV7-9 and J is TRBJ2-5; TRBD1 agrees at 7 bases. Germline V lookup: CDR1 SEHNR, CDR2 FQNEAQ (reference sequence). The length of the CDR3 is 14 residues. The trim removed 3 bases at V and 2 bases at J, leaving 3 bases unmatched. The CDR3: CASSFPDRQETQYF. CDR3 bases: TGTGCCAGCAGCTTCCCGGACAGGCAAGAGACCCAGTACTTC.

The chain links TRBV19 to TRBJ2-2; no clear D gene. Germline assignment: CDR1 LNHDA and CDR2 SQIVND (reference sequence). The length of the CDR3 is 14 residues. The ends were cut back, 7 bases at V and 5 bases at J, with 14 bases in the middle. DNA of the CDR3: TGTGCCAGTACCATGTGGACCGGAACCGGGGAGCTGTTTTTT. Protein: CASTMWTGTGELFF.

The genes are TRBV28 and TRBJ2-1; TRBD2 matches at 10 bases. Germline values: CDR1 MDHEN, CDR2 SYDVKM. V dropped 7 bases and J dropped 7; count of bases not matched to a gene: 7. The CDR3 consists of 14 residues. The DNA for the CDR3 is TGTGCCAGCAAGCGGGGGGGGGGTTTGAATGAGCAGTTCTTC. Translation gives CASKRGGGLNEQFF.

The table lists this clonotype with many counts. The V and J genes are TRBV28 and TRBJ2-7, with TRBD1 identical over 8 bases. The V segment lost 6 bases and the J segment 3 bases; nucleotides outside the gene matches: 7. Germline lookup yields CDR1 MDHEN and CDR2 SYDVKM. The CDR3 runs 14 residues. CDR3 bases: TGTGCCAGCAGCCCGACAGGGGTACTCTACGAGCAGTACTTC. Amino acids: CASSPTGVLYEQYF.

The V call is TRBV6-2 or TRBV6-3, the J call TRBJ2-7; 10 bases align to TRBD2. CDR1 MNHEY and CDR2 SVGEGT come from the germline V gene. V shed 0 bases, J shed 4 bases, and the junction held 6 bases outside the gene matches. The CDR3 length is 16 residues. DNA of the CDR3: TGTGCCAGCAGTTACTCCGGCCTAGCGGGAGCATACGAGCAGTACTTC. This encodes CASSYSGLAGAYEQYF.

The V and J genes are TRBV2 and TRBJ2-1; TRBD1 matches 7 bases. The germline V gene encodes CDR1 SNHLY and CDR2 FYNNEI. The J segment lost 1 base and the V segment lost 6 bases, leaving 9 bases of the junction unmatched. The CDR3 length is 16 residues. CDR3 in amino acids: CASRSTGTFSYNEQFF. CDR3 nucleotides: TGTGCCAGCAGGTCGACAGGGACATTTTCCTACAATGAGCAGTTCTTC.

A few counts support this clonotype. This sequence joins TRBV7-9 and TRBJ2-5, with D unclear. The CDR3 covers 13 residues. Trimming pared 2 bases from V and 3 bases from J, leaving 7 bases between. Germline lookup yields CDR1 SEHNR and CDR2 FQNEAQ (reference sequence). The CDR3 here is CASSLIREETQYF. The CDR3, as DNA: TGTGCCAGCAGCTTAATAAGGGAAGAGACCCAGTACTTC.

This clonotype was picked up a small number of times. The gene calls are TRBV7-9 and TRBJ2-5; TRBD2 might be the D (7 bases). The length of the CDR3 is 15 residues. The V end was cut by 6 bases, the J end by 2 bases, with 16 bases between. The germline gives CDR1 SEHNR, CDR2 FQNEAQ (reference sequence). CDR3 sequence reads: CASSRPGGPQETQYF. The CDR3 DNA sequence: TGTGCCAGCAGTCGCCCCGGGGGGCCTCAAGAGACCCAGTACTTC. The full variable domain, rest sourced from reference TRBV7-9 and TRBJ2-5, is DTGVSQNPRHKITKRGQNVTFRCDPISEHNRLYWYRQTLGQGPEFLTYFQNEAQLEKSRLLSDRFSAERPKGSFSTLEIQRTEQGDSAMYLCASSRPGGPQETQYFGPGTRLLVL.

The sample holds many counts of this clonotype. The chain combines TRBV27 with TRBJ2-7; 10 bases align to TRBD1. J lost 7 bases, V lost 5 bases, and 11 bases had no gene match. The CDR3 covers 15 residues. The germline CDR1 and CDR2 sequences are MNHEY and SMNVEV (reference sequence). The CDR3 spells CASSAYRGTGDEQYF. CDR3 bases: TGTGCCAGCAGTGCCTATCGCGGGACAGGGGATGAGCAGTACTTC.

This clonotype has more than one count but fewer than ten. CDR3 sequence: CASTPERENEQFF. DNA for the CDR3: TGTGCCAGCACCCCTGAGCGGGAGAATGAGCAGTTCTTC. This chain links TRBV16 with TRBJ2-1; 8 bases fit TRBD2. The CDR3 sequence is 13 residues long. CDR1 is KGHSY, CDR2 FQNENV, per germline. Trimming cost V 7 bases and J 7 bases; bases outside gene matches: 6.

V gene TRBV6-5 combines with J gene TRBJ2-1; D is undetermined. The length of the CDR3 is 13 residues. The V gene's germline CDR1 is MNHEY and CDR2 SVGAGI. V was shortened by 0 bases and J by 7 bases, with 7 bases between the two germline ends. CDR3 residues: CASSYSLGNEQFF. The CDR3 DNA reads TGTGCCAGCAGTTACTCGCTGGGTAATGAGCAGTTCTTC.

J is TRBJ2-1 and V is TRBV12-3 or TRBV12-4; 7 nucleotides agree with TRBD2. Unmatched junction bases numbered 6, after V lost 6 bases and J lost 10 bases. The CDR3 has 12 amino acids. The CDR3 DNA follows: TGTGCCAGCAGCATGGGGGGGTTGGAGCAGTTCTTC. This translates into CASSMGGLEQFF.

Here the CDR3 DNA reads TGTGCCTGGAACTTCGGGGGCGCCTACGAGCAGTACTTC. Its protein product is CAWNFGGAYEQYF. This chain connects TRBV30 to TRBJ2-7; D is possibly TRBD1 or TRBD2 (6 bases each). The germline CDR1 and CDR2 sequences are GTSNPN and SVGIG (reference sequence). There are 13 residues in the CDR3. Trimming shortened V by 4 bases and J by 2 bases, and 12 bases separated the two germline ends. Supplemented by reference TRBV30 and TRBJ2-7, the full variable domain reads SQTIHQWPATLVQPVGSPLSLECTVEGTSNPNLYWYRQAAGRGLQLLFYSVGIGQISSEVPQNLSASRPQDRQFILSSKKLLLSDSGFYLCAWNFGGAYEQYFGPGTRLTVT.

This rearrangement joins TRBV4-1 to TRBJ1-4, with 9 bases lining up with TRBD1. The junction had 3 bases not matched to a gene; V was cut back by 0 bases and J by 7 bases. The CDR3 consists of 15 residues. Germline V gives CDR1 MGHRA, CDR2 YSYEKL. The CDR3 DNA is TGCGCCAGCAGCCAAGAAGGGACAGGGTTTGAAAAACTGTTTTTT. Residues: CASSQEGTGFEKLFF.

In this sample, this clonotype turned up a few times. The chain employs TRBV6-2 or TRBV6-3 and TRBJ2-5; 10 positions agree with TRBD2. The germline gives CDR1 MNHEY, CDR2 SVGEGT. The CDR3 is made up of 14 amino acids. J was trimmed by 4 bases and V by 5 bases; bases with no gene match: 4. CDR3 sequence: CASSPGLAAETQYF. The CDR3 nucleotides are TGTGCCAGCAGTCCCGGACTAGCGGCAGAGACCCAGTACTTC.

The sample holds many counts of this clonotype. The chain links TRBV10-3 to TRBJ2-2, with D tentatively TRBD1 (5 bases). Germline V gene lookup returns CDR1 ENHRY and CDR2 SYGVKD. This CDR3 has 16 amino acids. V was trimmed by 2 bases and J by 7 bases, leaving 17 bases between them. Written as DNA, the CDR3 is TGTGCCATCAGTGAGGATTTCCCACACCAGGGCGGGGAGCTGTTTTTT. This encodes CAISEDFPHQGGELFF.

This chain uses TRBV9 with TRBJ2-7, with D perhaps assigned TRBD1 or TRBD2 (6 bases each). The germline V gene encodes CDR1 SGDLS and CDR2 YYNGEE. Trimming shortened V by 3 bases and J by 2 bases, and 9 bases separated the two germline ends. This CDR3 has 13 residues. The CDR3: CASSAGGPYEQYF. In DNA form, the CDR3 reads TGTGCCAGCAGCGCCGGGGGCCCCTACGAGCAGTACTTC.

V and J are TRBV15 and TRBJ2-1; 14 nucleotides agree with TRBD2. Germline V lookup: CDR1 LNHNV, CDR2 YYDKDF (reference sequence). V was pared by 4 bases and J by 9 bases, with 5 bases of the junction left unmatched. This CDR3 comprises 15 residues. CDR3 residues: CATSTGTSGSTEQFF. The CDR3 bases are TGTGCCACCAGCACCGGGACTAGCGGGAGTACTGAGCAGTTCTTC.

This clonotype has a handful of counts. In nucleotides, the CDR3 is TGTGCCACCTCCGGGACATCTTCCGAGCAGTACTTC. As protein: CATSGTSSEQYF. The V call is TRBV6-1, the J call TRBJ2-7; TRBD1 is a possible D gene (6 bases). Germline V gene data show CDR1 as MNHNS and CDR2 as SASEGT. V shed 10 bases and J shed 6 bases, with 16 bases lying between them. CDR3 size: 12 residues.

V gene TRBV28 combines with J gene TRBJ2-3, with D tentatively TRBD1 (5 bases). Trimming stripped 2 bases from V and 0 bases from J, with 9 bases between. The germline V gene has CDR1 MDHEN and CDR2 SYDVKM. The CDR3 length is 15 residues. This chain's CDR3 is CASSLQGTSTDTQYF. The CDR3 coding sequence is TGTGCCAGCAGTTTACAGGGAACTAGCACAGATACGCAGTATTTT.

V gene TRBV20-1 combines with J gene TRBJ2-7; the D gene could be TRBD1 or TRBD2 (6 bases each). Trimming cost V 0 bases and J 6 bases, with 15 bases left between them. CDR3 length: 14 residues. Germline V gives CDR1 DFQATT, CDR2 SNEGSKA (reference sequence). The CDR3 protein is CSARERGEGLEQYF. The CDR3 DNA reads as TGCAGTGCTAGAGAAAGGGGGGAAGGGCTCGAGCAGTACTTC.

This clonotype was detected only a few times. The chain recombines TRBV4-1 with TRBJ2-3; D gene uncertain. V was clipped by 0 bases and J by 5 bases, with 12 bases between them. Per germline, CDR1 MGHRA and CDR2 YSYEKL. The CDR3 totals 15 residues. This CDR3 is CASSQDDTVGDTQYF. CDR3 DNA sequence: TGCGCCAGCAGCCAAGATGATACAGTTGGAGATACGCAGTATTTT.

This sequence joins TRBV7-9 and TRBJ1-5; D is unclear. CDR3 length: 12 residues. Between the trimmed V and J ends, which lost 5 bases and 5 bases, there was a span of 7 bases. The germline V gene encodes CDR1 SEHNR and CDR2 FQNEAQ (reference sequence). The CDR3 coding sequence is TGTGCCAGCAGCGTAGGGCATCAGCCCCAGCATTTT. Protein: CASSVGHQPQHF.

V is TRBV4-2 and J is TRBJ2-7, with 9 bases that match TRBD1. Germline CDR1 and CDR2: LGHNA and YNFKEQ. The CDR3 runs to 17 residues. V gave up 3 bases and J gave up 6 bases; unmatched junction bases: 15. DNA for the CDR3: TGTGCCAGCAGCCATCCCGAATCGGGACAGGGAACGACCGAGCAGTACTTC. The encoded protein is CASSHPESGQGTTEQYF.

This clonotype has a handful of counts. The V and J genes are TRBV11-2 and TRBJ2-1; 10 positions agree with TRBD1. This CDR3 has 17 amino acids. V shed 5 bases, J shed 5 bases, and the junction held 12 bases outside the gene matches. The germline V gene encodes CDR1 SGHAT and CDR2 FQNNGV. The CDR3 region is CASSPRPGTGDHNEQFF. For the CDR3, the DNA is TGTGCCAGCAGCCCACGACCCGGGACAGGGGATCACAATGAGCAGTTCTTC. Supplemented by reference TRBV11-2 and TRBJ2-1, the full variable domain reads EAGVAQSPRYKIIEKRQSVAFWCNPISGHATLYWYQQILGQGPKLLIQFQNNGVVDDSQLPKDRFSAERLKGVDSTLKIQPAKLEDSAVYLCASSPRPGTGDHNEQFFGPGTRLTVL.

This clonotype was picked up many times. The genes are TRBV6-2 or TRBV6-3 and TRBJ2-2, with 7 positions matching TRBD1. The trim removed 2 bases at V and 4 bases at J, leaving 10 bases unmatched. The CDR3 sequence is 17 residues long. Germline V gives CDR1 MNHEY, CDR2 SVGEGT. The CDR3 is CASSYKGGQPFTGELFF. The CDR3 DNA sequence: TGTGCCAGCAGTTACAAAGGGGGACAGCCCTTCACCGGGGAGCTGTTTTTT.